The clone carrying this T cell receptor (beta chain) was recorded a few times. These data originate in a study of blood T cell repertoires in COVID-19. Study information: There were acute and convalescent COVID-19 samples, and they came from the United States, Italy and Spain. In each case, the material was cDNA or gDNA derived from T cells, B-cell-depleted T cells, or PBMCs.

The authors' processing: Amplification of reference gene primers provided the estimated nucleated cell counts. TCRdb keeps only in-frame clones here, not all; method: immunoSEQ multiplex PCR. V and J calls plus clone size are reproduced from that table; the DNA served to infer D and trimming. The repertoire holds some 95,000 clones, with about 78% as singletons. V was shortened by 8 bases and J by 7 bases, with 26 bases between the two germline ends. The CDR3 loop spans 16 amino acids. CDR1 is MDHEN and CDR2 is SYDVKM in the germline V gene. The chain employs TRBV28 and TRBJ2-5; possible D gene TRBD1, 6 bases. The sequence was collected from a man in his forties or fifties who had recovered from COVID-19. The sequencing input was peripheral blood. As DNA, the CDR3 is TGTGCCAGCGATGGTCGACAGGTCTCATCCTTACGGACCCAGTACTTC. This sequence encodes CASDGRQVSSLRTQYF.